The following is a TCR beta chain sequence with its context. Its specificity is not known. This specimen comes from a study of cytomegalovirus exposure and HLA in healthy donors. Study-wide points: In an earlier analysis, in fewer than 700 donors, most V segments appeared productive either ~87% or ~30% of the time. CMV antigen specificity was confirmed in vitro for a few CMV-associated chains.

The primer mix had 60 Vbeta and 13 Jbeta primers. Data came from immunoSEQ multiplex PCR; TCRdb stores just in-frame clones and leaves some out. The data hold 90,000 to 120,000 clones, with about 80% observed a single time. The CDR3 is 14 amino acids. Germline V gives CDR1 SGHNT, CDR2 YYREEE (reference sequence). Each donor was nominally healthy when sampled (though unrecorded immune exposures were likely). The sequenced sample consisted of PBMCs. This receptor was obtained from a female donor in good health and CMV-seropositive. This chain uses TRBV5-4 with TRBJ2-5, with a tentative D call TRBD1 (6 bases). The end of the DNA fits TRBJ2-7 better, so the J call may be wrong. Here the CDR3 reads CASSSTGISYEQYF. The CDR3 DNA sequence: TGTGCCAGCAGCAGTACAGGGATTTCCTACGAGCAGTACTTC.